This TCR beta chain derives from a study of response to subunit inactivated influenza vaccine. MiXCR, applied by TCRdb to the RT-PCR reads, yields one record per CDR3 protein. The sample gives a few hundred thousand distinct CDR3 sequences, around 15% of which show up once; over 8.5% is in the top ten. The germline V and J ends were trimmed by 7 bases and 0 bases, with 14 bases remaining between them. The CDR3 is 15 residues long. Germline assignment: CDR1 MNHEY and CDR2 SVGEGT. This clonotype was counted between two and nine times. This chain uses TRBV6-2 or TRBV6-3 with TRBJ2-3; D unclear. The TCR was taken from a man in his fifties or sixties who received an inactivated influenza vaccine. Material: PBMCs from blood, obtained 12 days after vaccination. CDR3 sequence: CASKNGGSSTDTQYF. The CDR3 nucleotides are TGTGCCAGCAAAAACGGCGGTTCCAGCACAGATACGCAGTATTTT.